These T cell receptor beta chains were read from a single sample in a study of cytomegalovirus exposure and HLA in healthy donors. Clones were read by immunoSEQ multiplex PCR, and TCRdb kept only the in-frame ones, dropping some. Of 140,000 to 150,000 clones listed, over 80% were seen once; the top ten hold less than 4%. The specimen was PBMCs. The receptors come from a male donor in good health and CMV-seronegative. CDR3s include the opening cysteine and the closing phenylalanine or tryptophan. The D gene is left open where the match is weak. Size values are once, few and many counts, or a class for expanded clones, and some rows have none.

j_call cdr3_length clone_size d_call v_call cdr3_aa cdr3_nt
TRBJ2-7 17 . . TRBV5-1 CASSWGTKFTLEHEQYF TGCGCCAGCAGCTGGGGGACAAAATTCACCCTTGAGCACGAGCAGTACTTC
TRBJ1-2 14 . . TRBV7-2 CASSPGRQSYGYTF TGTGCCAGCAGCCCGGGTCGGCAGTCGTATGGCTACACCTTC
TRBJ1-4 14 few TRBD1 TRBV27 CASSRTGGSLGLFF TGTGCCAGCAGTCGGACAGGGGGGAGCTTAGGACTGTTTTTT
TRBJ2-7 16 . . TRBV21-1 CASSKFKREDFYEQYF TGTGCCAGCAGCAAATTCAAGCGGGAGGACTTCTACGAGCAGTACTTC
TRBJ2-7 13 . . TRBV7-3 CASSLTGGDEQYF TGTGCCAGCAGCTTAACTGGAGGGGACGAGCAGTACTTC
TRBJ1-2 16 . TRBD1 TRBV10-3 CAIRNRGAASNYGYTF TGTGCCATCAGGAACAGGGGGGCCGCTTCAAACTATGGCTACACCTTC
TRBJ1-2 12 . . TRBV21-1 CASSKEGYGYTF TGTGCCAGCAGCAAGGAGGGCTATGGCTACACCTTC
TRBJ2-3 15 . TRBD2 TRBV2 CASITGGGSTDTQYF TGTGCCAGCATAACCGGCGGGGGGAGCACAGATACGCAGTATTTT
TRBJ1-5 15 . . TRBV4-1 CASSLAPTSNQPQHF TGCGCCAGCAGCCTTGCGCCCACCTCCAATCAGCCCCAGCATTTT
TRBJ1-2 17 . TRBD1 TRBV27 CASSTIGTGGRNYGYTF TGTGCCAGCAGTACAATTGGGACAGGGGGTAGGAACTATGGCTACACCTTC
TRBJ1-5 14 . TRBD1 TRBV6-1 CASSEGQGHQPQHF TGTGCCAGCAGTGAGGGACAGGGGCATCAGCCCCAGCATTTT
TRBJ2-6 17 few TRBD2 TRBV10-3 CAISEPGLGSGANVLTF TGTGCCATCTCCGAACCGGGACTAGGATCTGGGGCCAACGTCCTGACTTTC
TRBJ2-7 15 . . TRBV5-6 CASSLTGEWIYEQYF TGTGCCAGCAGCTTGACGGGAGAATGGATCTACGAGCAGTACTTC
TRBJ1-4 13 . TRBD1 TRBV6-6 CASSVGTGEKLFF TGTGCCAGCTCAGTTGGGACAGGGGAAAAACTGTTTTTT
TRBJ2-2 15 . TRBD1 TRBV27 CASCWDRANTGELFF TGTGCCAGTTGCTGGGACAGGGCGAACACCGGGGAGCTGTTTTTT
TRBJ2-7 15 . . TRBV7-6 CASSLELKGIGEQYF TGTGCCAGCAGCTTAGAGCTCAAGGGGATTGGAGAGCAGTACTTC
TRBJ1-1 17 . . TRBV5-4 CASSLTLGSFMNTEAFF TGTGCCAGCAGCTTGACCCTCGGGAGTTTCATGAACACTGAAGCTTTCTTT
TRBJ2-7 15 . TRBD1 TRBV2 CASSERGHRPYEQYF TGTGCCAGCAGTGAAAGGGGGCACCGTCCCTACGAGCAGTACTTC
TRBJ1-1 15 . TRBD1 TRBV6-6 CASTQSGGWGTEAFF TGTGCCAGCACCCAATCAGGGGGTTGGGGTACTGAAGCTTTCTTT
TRBJ1-2 13 . . TRBV6-6 CASREGGGYGYTF TGTGCCAGCAGGGAGGGAGGCGGCTATGGCTACACCTTC
TRBJ1-1 15 once TRBD1 TRBV19 CASRYTGGINTEAFF TGTGCCAGTAGATACACAGGGGGAATCAACACTGAAGCTTTCTTT
TRBJ2-1 13 . . TRBV11-2 CASTKFGGNEQFF TGTGCCAGCACTAAATTTGGGGGGAATGAGCAGTTCTTC
TRBJ1-2 15 . TRBD1 TRBV5-1 CASSSPGQGALSYAF TGCGCCAGCAGCTCGCCGGGACAGGGCGCTTTGAGTTACGCCTTC
TRBJ2-3 14 . . TRBV5-1 CASSLEGGTDTQYF TGCGCCAGCAGCTTGGAAGGGGGCACAGATACGCAGTATTTT
TRBJ2-2 14 . TRBD1 TRBV7-8 CASSITGGTGELFF TGTGCCAGCAGCATCACAGGGGGCACCGGGGAGCTGTTTTTT
TRBJ2-1 14 . TRBD2 TRBV2 CASSDSSGEAEQFF TGTGCCAGCAGTGATTCTAGCGGAGAGGCTGAGCAGTTCTTC
TRBJ2-7 14 . . TRBV6-5 CASRIGTKNHEQYF TGTGCCAGCAGAATTGGGACAAAGAACCACGAGCAGTACTTC
TRBJ2-1 16 . . TRBV5-1 CASSPRGSISYNEQFF TGCGCCAGCAGCCCGCGGGGCAGTATCTCCTACAATGAGCAGTTCTTC
TRBJ1-2 15 . TRBD1 TRBV28 CASSDGQGRSYGYTF TGTGCCAGCAGTGACGGACAGGGGAGGAGCTATGGCTACACCTTC
TRBJ2-5 15 . . TRBV5-5 CASSLAARVRETQYF TGTGCCAGCAGCTTGGCGGCCAGGGTAAGAGAGACCCAGTACTTC
TRBJ1-2 14 once TRBD1 TRBV4-2 CASSQGTGGYGYTF TGTGCCAGCAGCCAAGGAACAGGGGGCTATGGCTACACCTTC
TRBJ1-2 14 . . TRBV7-9 CASSFPRSSSGYTF TGTGCCAGCAGCTTCCCCAGGTCCAGTAGTGGCTACACTTTC
TRBJ2-3 13 . TRBD1 TRBV7-9 CASSEGTGNTQYF TGTGCCAGCAGCGAGGGGACAGGAAATACGCAGTATTTT
TRBJ2-5 14 . . TRBV7-2 CASSFLRAGETQYF TGTGCCAGCAGCTTCCTTAGAGCGGGAGAGACCCAGTACTTC
TRBJ2-7 13 once . TRBV7-9 CASSLVAEAEQYF TGTGCCAGCAGCTTAGTTGCAGAGGCCGAGCAGTACTTC
TRBJ2-2 16 once . TRBV7-2 CASSEPTGYNTGELFF TGTGCCAGCAGCGAACCCACAGGGTATAACACCGGGGAGCTGTTTTTT
TRBJ2-5 14 . . TRBV11-1 CASSFQGSTETQYF TGTGCCAGCAGCTTTCAGGGGTCAACGGAGACCCAGTACTTC
TRBJ2-7 11 . . TRBV28 CATSPSYEQYF TGTGCCACCTCTCCCTCCTACGAGCAGTACTTC
TRBJ2-7 13 . TRBD1 TRBV2 CASSDRVNYEQYF TGTGCCAGCTCCGACAGGGTTAACTACGAGCAGTACTTC
TRBJ2-2 13 . TRBD1 TRBV7-6 CASSSTGAGELFF TGTGCCAGCAGCTCAACAGGGGCCGGGGAGCTGTTTTTT
TRBJ1-2 16 . . TRBV4-1 CASSQELFRGSRGYTF TGCGCCAGCAGCCAAGAGTTATTTAGGGGGTCTCGTGGCTACACCTTC
TRBJ2-2 18 . . TRBV29-1 CSVEELASRGSNTGELFF TGCAGCGTTGAAGAGTTGGCCAGCCGAGGCTCGAACACCGGGGAGCTGTTTTTT
TRBJ2-5 13 . . TRBV5-1 CASSLAGWETQYF TGCGCCAGCAGCTTGGCAGGGTGGGAGACCCAGTACTTC
TRBJ2-1 16 . TRBD1 TRBV28 CASSLHPDREYNEQFF TGTGCCAGCAGTCTCCACCCGGACAGGGAATACAATGAGCAGTTCTTC
TRBJ2-7 15 . TRBD1 TRBV18 CASSPAGTGSSEQYF TGTGCCAGCTCACCAGCCGGGACAGGGTCTAGCGAGCAGTACTTC
TRBJ2-1 14 . . TRBV11-1 CASSLEWRNNEQFF TGTGCCAGCAGCTTAGAATGGAGGAACAATGAGCAGTTCTTC
TRBJ1-1 13 few . TRBV6-1 CASSPGETTEAFF TGTGCCAGCAGCCCAGGGGAGACCACTGAAGCTTTCTTT
TRBJ2-1 11 . . TRBV18 CASSRAYEQFF TGTGCCAGCTCACGGGCGTATGAGCAGTTCTTC
TRBJ1-2 14 . TRBD1 TRBV27 CASRFLRDSYGYTF TGTGCCAGCAGATTCCTCCGGGACAGCTATGGCTACACCTTC
TRBJ2-1 16 once TRBD1 TRBV28 CASSIDRVPPYNEQFF TGTGCCAGCAGCATCGACAGGGTCCCACCTTACAATGAGCAGTTCTTC